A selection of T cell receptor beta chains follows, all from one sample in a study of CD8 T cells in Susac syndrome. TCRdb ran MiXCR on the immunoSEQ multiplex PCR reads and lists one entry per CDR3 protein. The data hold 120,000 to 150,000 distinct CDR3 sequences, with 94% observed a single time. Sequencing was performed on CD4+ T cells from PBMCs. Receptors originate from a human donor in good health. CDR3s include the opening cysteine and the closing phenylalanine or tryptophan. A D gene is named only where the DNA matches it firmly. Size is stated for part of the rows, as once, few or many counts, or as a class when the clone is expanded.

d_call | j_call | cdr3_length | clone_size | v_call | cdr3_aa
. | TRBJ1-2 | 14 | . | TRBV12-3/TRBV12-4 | CASSLNIANYGYTF
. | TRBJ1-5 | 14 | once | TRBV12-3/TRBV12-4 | CASSFFNSNQPQHF
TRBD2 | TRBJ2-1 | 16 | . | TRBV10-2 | CATEGSLSGRPNEQFF
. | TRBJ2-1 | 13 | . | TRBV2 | CASPPTSYNEQFF
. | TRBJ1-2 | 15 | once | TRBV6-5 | CASSYSIGGLGGYTF
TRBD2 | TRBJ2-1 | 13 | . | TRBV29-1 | CSVEWTSVGEQFF
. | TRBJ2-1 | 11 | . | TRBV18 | CASSQGPGQFF
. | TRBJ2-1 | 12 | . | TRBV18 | CASSPLQGEQFF
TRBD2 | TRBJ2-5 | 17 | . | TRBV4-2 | CASSHRLAGGVQETQYF
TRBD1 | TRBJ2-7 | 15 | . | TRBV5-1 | CASTFGTVNSYEQYF
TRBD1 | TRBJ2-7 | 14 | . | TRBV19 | CASSTDRASYEQYF
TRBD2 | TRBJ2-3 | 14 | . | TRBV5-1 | CASSLGTSADTQYF
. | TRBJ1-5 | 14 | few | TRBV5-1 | CASSLDGGPRPQHF
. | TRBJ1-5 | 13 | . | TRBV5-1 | CASSQGSDQPQHF
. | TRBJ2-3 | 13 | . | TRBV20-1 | CSASGDSTDTQYF
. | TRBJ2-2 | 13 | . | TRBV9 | CASKGTNTGELFF
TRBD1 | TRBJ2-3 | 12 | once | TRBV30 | CAWSSGQVSQYF
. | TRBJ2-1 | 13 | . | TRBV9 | CASSGRRALEQFF
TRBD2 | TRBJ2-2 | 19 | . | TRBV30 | CAWTRRLAGGIANTGELFF
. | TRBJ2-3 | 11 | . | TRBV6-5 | CASSRGDTQYF
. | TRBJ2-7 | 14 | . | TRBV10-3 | CAISDGGGRYEQYF
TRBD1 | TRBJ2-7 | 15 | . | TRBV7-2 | CASSFIPGGNDEQYF
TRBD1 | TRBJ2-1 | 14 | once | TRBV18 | CASSPTGEAVEQFF
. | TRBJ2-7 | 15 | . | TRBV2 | CASSEGRPSVSEQYF
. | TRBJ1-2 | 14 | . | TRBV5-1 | CASSLALGDYGYTF
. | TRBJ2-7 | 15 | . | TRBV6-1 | CASTHLPSAAYEQYF
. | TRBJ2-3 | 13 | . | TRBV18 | CASSGTFTDTQYF
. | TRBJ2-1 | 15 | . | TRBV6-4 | CASSDFSGPYNEQFF
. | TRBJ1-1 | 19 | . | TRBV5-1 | CASSLVGTGGIRLNTEAFF
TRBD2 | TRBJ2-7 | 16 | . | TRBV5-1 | CASSVNPGTSASEQYF
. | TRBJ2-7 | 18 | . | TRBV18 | CASSPSRGSLTSSNEQYF
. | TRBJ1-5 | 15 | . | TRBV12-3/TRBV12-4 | CASSFTGYSNQPQHF
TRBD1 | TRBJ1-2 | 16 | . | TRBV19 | CASSILAQGALPGYTF
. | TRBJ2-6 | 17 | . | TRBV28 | CASSSLGWVSGANVLTF
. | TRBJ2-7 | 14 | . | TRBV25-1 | CASSRPGRFYEQYF
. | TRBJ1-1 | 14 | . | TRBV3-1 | CASSIKGGVTEAFF
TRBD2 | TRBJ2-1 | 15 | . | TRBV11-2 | CASSFRGAGGDEQFF
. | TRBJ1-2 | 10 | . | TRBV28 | CASRDLGYTF
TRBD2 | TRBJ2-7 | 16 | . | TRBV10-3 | CAISDPAVRGGDEQYF
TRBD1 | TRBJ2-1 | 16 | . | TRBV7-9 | CASSFPLRGRSHEQFF
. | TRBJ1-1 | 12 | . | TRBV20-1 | CSAVDMNTEAFF
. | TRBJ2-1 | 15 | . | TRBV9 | CASSVGLFSYNEQFF
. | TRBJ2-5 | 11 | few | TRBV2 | CASNGGETQYF
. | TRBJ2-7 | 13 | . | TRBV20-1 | CSARDRGPYEQYF
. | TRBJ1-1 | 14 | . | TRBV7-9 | CASSWGVGNTEAFF
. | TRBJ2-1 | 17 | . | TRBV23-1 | CASSSPFSERLVGEQFF
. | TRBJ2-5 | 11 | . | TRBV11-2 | CASSVQETQYF
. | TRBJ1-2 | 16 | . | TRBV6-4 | CASSDPRQDGDYGYTF
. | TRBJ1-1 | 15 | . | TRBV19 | CASSIWAGVGTEAFF
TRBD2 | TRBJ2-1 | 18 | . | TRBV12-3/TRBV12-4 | CASSNRLLASGSTNEQFF
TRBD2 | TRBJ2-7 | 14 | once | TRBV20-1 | CSASPGLALYEQYF
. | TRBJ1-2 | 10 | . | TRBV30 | CAWGKDGYTF
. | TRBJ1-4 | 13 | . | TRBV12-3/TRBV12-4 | CASRVRPSEKLFF